Listed here are 13 T cell receptor beta chains from one sample, sequenced in a study of T cell changes during pregnancy in multiple sclerosis. The protocol was immunoSEQ multiplex PCR, while the TCRdb copy is restricted to in-frame clones and leaves out a portion. The table has under 70,000 clones, approximately 91% seen once. The source material was CD4+ T cells from peripheral blood mononuclear cells, sampled in the first trimester of pregnancy. All receptors come from a female donor with multiple sclerosis, enrolled in a pregnancy study.

The chain carries TRBV4-2 and TRBJ2-1; 8 bases line up with TRBD2. V was pared by 1 base and J by 0 bases, with 5 bases of the junction left unmatched. Germline V lookup: CDR1 LGHNA, CDR2 YNFKEQ. The CDR3 has 17 amino acids. The CDR3 nucleotides are TGTGCCAGCAGCCAAGTGGCGGGGGGAACCTCCTACAATGAGCAGTTCTTC. It yields the protein CASSQVAGGTSYNEQFF.

The V call is TRBV15, the J call TRBJ2-3; TRBD2 might be the D (5 bases). V lost 8 bases to trimming and J lost 2 bases, with 14 bases between them. Germline CDR1 reads LNHNV; CDR2 reads YYDKDF (reference sequence). The CDR3 is made up of 14 amino acids. CDR3 nucleotides: TGTGCCACCCAAAAGGCCGGGGACACAGATACGCAGTATTTT. Amino acid sequence: CATQKAGDTDTQYF.

V and J are TRBV7-8 and TRBJ1-6; D not resolved. Germline CDR1 SGHVS, CDR2 FQNEAQ. V was trimmed by 0 bases and J by 0 bases, leaving 18 bases between them. The CDR3 has 20 residues. The CDR3 is CASSLAFHSSPSSYNSPLHF. The CDR3 nucleotides are TGTGCCAGCAGCTTAGCGTTCCACAGTTCCCCGAGCTCCTATAATTCACCCCTCCACTTT. The full variable domain, with the rest looked up from reference TRBV7-8 and TRBJ1-6, is GAGVSQSPRYKVAKRGQDVALRCDPISGHVSLFWYQQALGQGPEFLTYFQNEAQLDKSGLPSDRFFAERPEGSVSTLKIQRTQQEDSAVYLCASSLAFHSSPSSYNSPLHFGNGTRLTVT.

The chain recombines TRBV7-2 with TRBJ2-5; D is possibly TRBD2 (7 bases). Trimming took off 5 bases at V and 5 bases at J, with 12 bases between the two ends. Per the germline V gene, CDR1 is SGHTA and CDR2 is FQGNSA. CDR3 length: 13 residues. The CDR3 nucleotides read TGTGCCAGCAGCCGCGGGGGCCAGGAGACCCAGTACTTC. Protein sequence: CASSRGGQETQYF.

The gene calls are TRBV19 and TRBJ2-5, with TRBD1 matching 9 bases. The CDR3 spans 15 residues. The germline CDR1 and CDR2 sequences are LNHDA and SQIVND (reference sequence). The trim removed 4 bases at V and 3 bases at J, leaving 6 bases unmatched. Here the CDR3 reads CASSTGTGTKETQYF. CDR3 nucleotide sequence: TGTGCCAGTAGTACCGGGACAGGGACGAAAGAGACCCAGTACTTC.

This chain uses TRBV7-2 with TRBJ2-3; D gene ambiguous. V was pared by 7 bases and J by 4 bases, with 15 bases between. Germline-derived CDR1 and CDR2 are SGHTA and FQGNSA. This CDR3 has 14 amino acids. The CDR3 sequence is CASTRGPPPDTQYF. The DNA for the CDR3 is TGTGCCAGCACCCGCGGCCCACCCCCAGATACGCAGTATTTT.

The chain recombines TRBV11-1 with TRBJ2-4, with 11 bases identical to TRBD1. CDR1 and CDR2 (germline): SGHAT, FQDESV (reference sequence). The CDR3 spans 14 residues. The trim removed 6 bases at V and 8 bases at J, leaving 6 bases unmatched. As DNA, the CDR3 is TGTGCCAGCAGTTTGGACAGGGGGCTTCACATTCAGTACTTC. Translated: CASSLDRGLHIQYF.

The chain carries TRBV7-8 and TRBJ1-1, with D unclear. Germline loops: CDR1 SGHVS, CDR2 FQNEAQ. Trimming left V 1 base short and J 1 base short, with 10 bases between. The CDR3 runs 15 residues. The CDR3 region is CASSLDPGWNTEAFF. CDR3 in DNA: TGTGCCAGCAGCTTAGATCCCGGGTGGAACACTGAAGCTTTCTTT.

The chain carries TRBV7-6 and TRBJ2-3; a possible D gene is TRBD2 (7 bases). V was clipped by 4 bases and J by 5 bases, with 13 bases between them. The CDR3 consists of 14 residues. Germline values: CDR1 SGHVS, CDR2 FNYEAQ. The CDR3 nucleotides read TGTGCCAGCAGCTATGGGGGGGCCGAAGATACGCAGTATTTT. Its protein is CASSYGGAEDTQYF. The complete variable domain, with remaining parts taken from reference TRBV7-6 and TRBJ2-3, reads GAGVSQSPRYKVTKRGQDVALRCDPISGHVSLYWYRQALGQGPEFLTYFNYEAQQDKSGLPNDRFSAERPEGSISTLTIQRTEQRDSAMYRCASSYGGAEDTQYFGPGTRLTVL.

This sequence joins TRBV2 and TRBJ2-7; 7 bases match TRBD1. The CDR3 length is 14 residues. The V segment lost 3 bases and the J segment 3 bases; nucleotides outside the gene matches: 5. Germline CDR1 SNHLY, CDR2 FYNNEI. The CDR3 DNA follows: TGTGCCAGCAGTGAGAGGGGGCCCCTCTACGAGCAGTACTTC. Its protein product is CASSERGPLYEQYF.

The rearrangement joins TRBV18 to TRBJ2-5; D call uncertain. CDR3 length equals 13 residues. V lost 8 bases and J lost 3, with 13 bases in between. CDR1 is KGHSH and CDR2 is LQKENI in the germline V gene. The CDR3 bases are TGTGCCAGCGCCCTTGAGCAGGAAGAGACCCAGTACTTC. Residues: CASALEQEETQYF.

This chain joins TRBV7-2 and TRBJ2-7; a possible D gene is TRBD2 (7 bases). Germline V gene data show CDR1 as SGHTA and CDR2 as FQGNSA. The length of the CDR3 is 13 residues. V was cut by 3 bases and J by 2 bases, with 8 bases left in between. The chain's CDR3 is CASSFGGPYEQYF. The CDR3 bases are TGTGCCAGCAGCTTCGGGGGGCCCTACGAGCAGTACTTC.

The table lists this clone with a count of one. Distinct nucleotide sequences in the sample also encode this CDR3. The chain combines TRBV5-5 with TRBJ1-3; TRBD1 might be the D (5 bases). Germline V lookup: CDR1 SGHKS, CDR2 YYEKEE (reference sequence). The CDR3 is made up of 14 amino acids. Trimming removed 5 bases at V and 0 bases at J, with 9 bases between. The CDR3 DNA follows: TGTGCCAGCAGTTCCGGGGGCTCTGGAAACACCATATATTTT. Translated, it gives CASSSGGSGNTIYF. Variable domain in full (rest from reference TRBV5-5 and TRBJ1-3): DAGVTQSPTHLIKTRGQQVTLRCSPISGHKSVSWYQQVLGQGPQFIFQYYEKEERGRGNFPDRFSARQFPNYSSELNVNALLLGDSALYLCASSSGGSGNTIYFGEGSWLTVV.